The next 12 T cell receptor beta chains were all read from a single sample in a study of cytomegalovirus exposure and HLA in healthy donors. PCR amplification relied on 60 Vbeta primers (plus 13 Jbeta primers). The repertoire was sequenced with immunoSEQ multiplex PCR; TCRdb's copy has only in-frame clones and lacks some. Among hundreds of thousands of clones listed, around four fifths were seen once. Sequences were obtained from PBMCs. Every receptor here comes from a boy between 2 and 10 years old in good health and CMV-seronegative.

The rearrangement uses TRBV6-5 and TRBJ2-1, with TRBD2 matching over 7 bases. The J segment lost 3 bases and the V segment lost 3 bases, leaving 5 bases of the junction unmatched. The CDR3 has 15 amino acids. The V gene's germline CDR1 is MNHEY and CDR2 SVGAGI. The CDR3 DNA reads TGTGCCAGCAGTTATGGGGGGGTTCTCTACAATGAGCAGTTCTTC. As protein: CASSYGGVLYNEQFF.

The chain links TRBV6-1 to TRBJ1-1, with D hard to call. The CDR3 totals 15 residues. Germline V gives CDR1 MNHNS, CDR2 SASEGT. With 0 bases removed from V and 1 base from J, the gap between germline ends came to 9 bases. The CDR3 protein is CASSEASGWNTEAFF. CDR3 in DNA: TGTGCCAGCAGTGAAGCTTCGGGGTGGAACACTGAAGCTTTCTTT.

This chain links TRBV29-1 with TRBJ1-1, with 7 nucleotides matching TRBD1. With V trimmed by 6 bases and J by 4 bases, 5 bases remained unmatched. The CDR3 is made up of 12 amino acids. CDR1 is SQVTM and CDR2 is ANQGSEA in the germline V gene. The CDR3 loop reads CSVTAGGTEAFF. Written as DNA, the CDR3 is TGCAGCGTGACCGCAGGGGGCACTGAAGCTTTCTTT. Filled out from reference TRBV29-1 and TRBJ1-1, the complete variable domain reads SAVISQKPSRDICQRGTSLTIQCQVDSQVTMMFWYRQQPGQSLTLIATANQGSEATYESGFVIDKFPISRPNLTFSTLTVSNMSPEDSSIYLCSVTAGGTEAFFGQGTRLTVV.

The chain couples TRBV19 to TRBJ2-3; 8 nucleotides align to TRBD1. The J segment lost 1 base and the V segment lost 6 bases, leaving 3 bases of the junction unmatched. The CDR3 contains 14 residues. Germline CDR1 LNHDA, CDR2 SQIVND (reference sequence). In DNA, the CDR3 is TGTGCCAGTAGCCAGGGACAGGGCACAGATACGCAGTATTTT. This translates into CASSQGQGTDTQYF.

This rearrangement joins TRBV13 to TRBJ2-1; D call uncertain. Germline CDR1 reads PRHDT; CDR2 reads FYEKMQ (reference sequence). This CDR3 has 15 residues. V lost 2 bases and J 0 bases, leaving 8 bases between the germline ends. CDR3 bases: TGTGCCAGCAGCTTAAGAGGTAGCTCCTACAATGAGCAGTTCTTC. It is translated as CASSLRGSSYNEQFF.

This clone was detected a few times. V is TRBV4-2 and J is TRBJ2-7; D gene unclear. The germline V gene has CDR1 LGHNA and CDR2 YNFKEQ. The CDR3 covers 13 residues. Trimming pared 1 base from V and 3 bases from J, leaving 7 bases between. CDR3 coding DNA: TGTGCCAGCAGCCAAGCGGGTGTCTACGAGCAGTACTTC. Translation gives CASSQAGVYEQYF.

The chain recombines TRBV2 with TRBJ1-6; TRBD1 matches at 7 bases. Trimming removed 7 bases from V and 3 bases from J; junction bases left unmatched: 12. This CDR3 is built from 17 residues. Per germline, CDR1 SNHLY and CDR2 FYNNEI. CDR3: CASTDTGAGFYNSPLHF. The DNA of the CDR3 is TGTGCCAGCACCGATACAGGGGCTGGCTTCTATAATTCACCCCTCCACTTT.

Here the CDR3 DNA reads TGTGCCAGCACGGGGATGCAAGAGACCCAGTACTTC. This encodes CASTGMQETQYF. This chain links TRBV2 with TRBJ2-5, with D maybe TRBD2 (5 bases). The germline V and J ends were trimmed by 7 bases and 2 bases, with 8 bases remaining between them. Germline V gene lookup returns CDR1 SNHLY and CDR2 FYNNEI. CDR3 length equals 12 residues.

This chain joins TRBV6-1 and TRBJ1-2, with a tentative D call TRBD1 (6 bases). The CDR3 loop spans 12 amino acids. The V and J ends lost 3 bases and 7 bases respectively, with 9 bases between them. Germline CDR1 is MNHNS and CDR2 is SASEGT. CDR3 residues: CASSETGSGYTF. The CDR3 DNA follows: TGTGCCAGCAGTGAGACAGGTAGTGGCTACACCTTC.

The count of this clone is one. The rearrangement joins TRBV11-2 to TRBJ1-1; maybe TRBD1 (5 bases). Per germline, CDR1 SGHAT and CDR2 FQNNGV. The CDR3 covers 16 residues. Trimming left V 2 bases short and J 3 bases short, with 16 bases between. CDR3 DNA sequence: TGTGCCAGCAGCTTACGTGGGGCGTACAGTGACACTGAAGCTTTCTTT. Translating gives CASSLRGAYSDTEAFF.

This chain links TRBV11-1 with TRBJ2-2; no firm D call. Trimming left V 3 bases short and J 5 bases short, with 10 bases between. Looked up from germline, CDR1 is SGHAT and CDR2 is FQDESV (reference sequence). This CDR3 spans 14 amino acids. For the CDR3, the DNA is TGTGCCAGCAGCTTCGAGCCACTTACCGGGGAGCTGTTTTTT. Translating gives CASSFEPLTGELFF.

This chain uses TRBV20-1 with TRBJ1-1, with D possibly being TRBD1 (6 bases). There are 11 residues in the CDR3. Trimming shortened V by 4 bases and J by 4 bases, and 7 bases separated the two germline ends. Per the germline V gene, CDR1 is DFQATT and CDR2 is SNEGSKA (reference sequence). The CDR3 loop reads CSAKTGTEAFF. CDR3 nucleotide sequence: TGCAGTGCTAAGACAGGCACTGAAGCTTTCTTT.